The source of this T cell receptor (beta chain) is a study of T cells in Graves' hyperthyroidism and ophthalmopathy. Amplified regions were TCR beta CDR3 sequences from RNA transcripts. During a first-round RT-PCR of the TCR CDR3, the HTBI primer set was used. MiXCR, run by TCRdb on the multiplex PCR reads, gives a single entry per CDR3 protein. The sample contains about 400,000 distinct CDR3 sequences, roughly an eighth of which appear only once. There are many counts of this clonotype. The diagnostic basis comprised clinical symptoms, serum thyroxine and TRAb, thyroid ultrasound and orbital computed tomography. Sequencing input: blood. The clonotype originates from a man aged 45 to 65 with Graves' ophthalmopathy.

The CDR3 reads CASSQETYEQFF. In nucleotides, the CDR3 is TGTGCCAGCAGCCAAGAAACCTATGAGCAGTTCTTC. This chain links TRBV3-1 with TRBJ2-1; D call uncertain. Germline V gene data show CDR1 as LGHDT and CDR2 as YNNKEL (reference sequence). V lost 0 bases, J lost 8 bases, and 5 bases lay in between. This CDR3 is built from 12 residues.